In this sample, the clone carrying this T cell receptor (beta chain) turned up a few times. Its antigen is still unknown. Then a second PCR, running about 6 to 12 cycles, was carried out with a sample-barcoded 5' primer and a J-beta primer mix. Every cDNA was tagged by a template-switch adaptor with 12 random nucleotides. MiXCR, applied by TCRdb to the 5' RACE reads, yields one record per CDR3 protein. This sample carries under 950,000 distinct CDR3 sequences, approximately 22% of them seen once, and the ten largest clones take roughly 22%. The sample is drawn from a study of blood T cells in healthy people across ages. Regarding the study as a whole: Diversity of TCR beta per million T cells declined in a roughly linear way with age.

V gave up 6 bases and J gave up 3 bases, with 14 bases separating them. This CDR3 has 14 amino acids. Individuals who donated were healthy Caucasians from Russia aged roughly 6 to 95. The material sequenced was blood. The gene calls are TRBV12-3 or TRBV12-4 and TRBJ1-1; a possible D gene is TRBD1 (5 bases). The clonotype originates from a man between 65 and 80 years old in good health. This CDR3 reads CASSSYGGDTEAFF. The CDR3 nucleotides read TGTGCCAGCAGCTCCTACGGGGGGGACACTGAAGCTTTCTTT.